What follows are 8 T cell receptor beta chains derived from one specimen sequenced in a study of T cell changes during pregnancy in multiple sclerosis. Produced via immunoSEQ multiplex PCR; TCRdb's table is partial and in-frame only. The repertoire holds around 40,000 clones, with around 94% as singletons. The sample here was CD8+ T cells from peripheral blood mononuclear cells, taken in the third trimester of pregnancy. Source of these receptors: a female donor with multiple sclerosis, enrolled in a pregnancy study.

J is TRBJ1-5 and V is TRBV7-9, with D uncertain. This CDR3 region has 12 residues. Germline CDR1 reads SEHNR; CDR2 reads FQNEAQ (reference sequence). Trimming removed 3 bases from V and 9 bases from J, with 9 bases in between. The CDR3: CASSFVGGPQHF. The CDR3 DNA sequence: TGTGCCAGCAGCTTTGTCGGAGGGCCCCAGCATTTT.

V gene TRBV5-6 combines with J gene TRBJ2-7; 9 nucleotides match TRBD1. The CDR3 has 13 amino acids. CDR1 is SGHDT, CDR2 YYEEEE, per germline. J lost 9 bases, V lost 4 bases, and 8 bases had no gene match. The DNA of the CDR3 is TGTGCCAGCAGCCCCGGGACAGGGAGCGGGCAGTACTTC. It is translated as CASSPGTGSGQYF.

The V and J genes are TRBV6-5 and TRBJ1-2; 7 nucleotides agree with TRBD1. The CDR3 sequence is 14 residues long. Germline CDR1 and CDR2: MNHEY and SVGAGI. The junction had 4 bases not matched to a gene; V was cut back by 2 bases and J by 4 bases. The CDR3 coding sequence is TGTGCCAGCAGTTACGGAACAGGGGCCTATGGCTACACCTTC. It encodes CASSYGTGAYGYTF.

The rearrangement joins TRBV7-6 to TRBJ2-1; 7 positions agree with TRBD2. V shed 5 bases, J shed 6 bases, and the junction held 10 bases outside the gene matches. This CDR3 has 15 residues. Germline CDR1 and CDR2: SGHVS and FNYEAQ. The CDR3 nucleotides read TGTGCCAGCAGCAAGAGTGGGGGGGTGCGCAATGAGCAGTTCTTC. Translated: CASSKSGGVRNEQFF.

This sequence joins TRBV27 and TRBJ1-1, with TRBD1 matching over 7 bases. Germline loops: CDR1 MNHEY, CDR2 SMNVEV (reference sequence). Trimming cost V 4 bases and J 5 bases; bases outside gene matches: 7. This CDR3 is 14 amino acids long. CDR3 coding DNA: TGTGCCAGCAGTTACGCAGGGGGTAGAACTGAAGCTTTCTTT. Its protein is CASSYAGGRTEAFF.

The rearrangement uses TRBV6-5 and TRBJ1-1, with D uncertain. This CDR3 is built from 16 residues. V was clipped by 0 bases and J by 4 bases, with 15 bases between them. CDR1 is MNHEY and CDR2 is SVGAGI in the germline V gene. CDR3 bases: TGTGCCAGCAGTTACTCGACCCTCCTAGCGGGCACTGAAGCTTTCTTT. Amino acid sequence: CASSYSTLLAGTEAFF.

The genes are TRBV11-3 and TRBJ2-1; 7 bases align to TRBD1. This CDR3 has 15 residues. After removal of 5 bases from V and 0 bases from J, the junction contained 4 bases not matched to a gene. CDR1 is SGHNT, CDR2 YENEEA, per germline. This chain's CDR3 is CASSTGQDSYNEQFF. In nucleotides, the CDR3 is TGTGCCAGCAGCACCGGACAGGACTCCTACAATGAGCAGTTCTTC.

This clone has just one count. The genes are TRBV7-6 and TRBJ2-7; 15 nucleotides agree with TRBD2. This CDR3 comprises 17 residues. Germline CDR1 and CDR2: SGHVS and FNYEAQ. Trimming took 4 bases from V and 1 from J; bases not matched to a gene: 5. The CDR3 loop is CASSSGTSGGRSYEQYF. The CDR3, as DNA: TGTGCCAGCAGCTCCGGGACTAGCGGGGGGAGGTCCTACGAGCAGTACTTC. Drawing the rest from reference TRBV7-6 and TRBJ2-7, the complete variable domain is GAGVSQSPRYKVTKRGQDVALRCDPISGHVSLYWYRQALGQGPEFLTYFNYEAQQDKSGLPNDRFSAERPEGSISTLTIQRTEQRDSAMYRCASSSGTSGGRSYEQYFGPGTRLTVT.